The source of this T cell receptor beta chain is a study of cytomegalovirus exposure and HLA in healthy donors (dated 2017 in TCRdb). In the study overall: According to an earlier analysis of 450 to 650 of the donors, about 179 million T cells yielded over 100 million unique TCR beta sequences and approximately 300 Gb of sequence data. Because of strong linkage in the cohort, a handful of DR-DQ haplotypes were treated as single units for association and clustering. An early release covering 550 to 650 HLA-typed donors comprised about 320 gigabases of sequencing data and around 80 million unique TCR sequences. In an earlier analysis of about 590 of the donors, high-throughput TCR beta sequencing was used to judge whether each TCR beta V gene segment behaved as functional or pseudogenic. HLA typing covered class I and class II loci at four-digit resolution. The genetic ancestry cluster associated with self-reported Caucasian donors included 81% of the roughly 400 genotyped donors. The later analysis used no new phenotypic data to find candidate immune exposures, relying instead on TCR beta sequences and their occurrence across donors. Donor age, sex, ethnicity and CMV serostatus were compiled together with the repertoire data. High-throughput TCR immunosequencing, statistical association of individual TCRs with disease status, and machine learning were combined to predict cytomegalovirus infection status. Among roughly 400 genotyped donors of the cohort, an average of around 250,000 unique TCR beta nucleotide sequences was sequenced per donor, of which about 19% were non-productive. Typing coverage varied by locus: roughly 620-640 donors for A, B, C, DRB1 and DQB1; some 520 for DQA1; about 600 for DPA1; around 490 for DPB1. All discovery cohort repertoires had been generated using a single sequencing platform. A later analysis re-examined previously published TCR beta repertoires from 500 to 700 donors and added high-resolution HLA genotyping to investigate patterns of TCR occurrence. A later genetic analysis took genome-wide SNP genotypes for about three fifths of the 666 donors and used that subset as a discovery cohort. The study was designed to test whether signatures of past pathogen exposure could be identified by cataloging public T cell receptors. The study used immunosequencing to profile the T cell repertoires of several hundred subjects and linked those repertoires to cytomegalovirus serostatus. A separate validation cohort of approximately 120 different subjects was used in addition to the approximately 610-subject first cohort.

To prepare the library, the immunoSEQ multiplex PCR assay was applied. For the multiplex PCR, a mixture combining 60 forward primers for TCR Vbeta segments and 13 reverse primers for TCR Jbeta segments was used. The CDR3 region of rearranged TCR beta genes was amplified from genomic DNA with a multiplex PCR assay. Amplified TCR beta libraries were sequenced as 87-base-pair reads on the Illumina HiSeq System. The original methods were these. A later analysis counted about 80 million unique TCR beta chains across the 640 or so repertoires, and 10 million to 11 million of these chains were shared by at least two donors. A nearest-neighbor algorithm error-corrected the raw reads and collapsed the reads into unique sequences, merging closely related sequences to remove PCR and sequencing errors. To assign V, D and J gene segments, CDR3 sequences were aligned to IMGT reference sequences. Each retained sequence needed at least a six-nucleotide match to both a V gene segment and a J gene segment. A rearrangement was called productive if the CDR3 had no stop codons and remained in frame with V and J, and every other rearrangement was called non-productive. Following IMGT convention, CDR3 was defined as the stretch from the second conserved V-encoded cysteine to the conserved J-encoded phenylalanine. In an earlier analysis of around 640 of the donors, sequences lacking an unambiguous match to a single V gene segment were excluded. In an earlier analysis of 450 to 700 of the donors, V segments were called functional above 56.7% productive rearrangements and were called segregating when the between-donor standard deviation exceeded 5%. A statistical classification framework was built for diagnosing cytomegalovirus status from the catalog of TCR beta chain sequences. V and J gene assignment, in a later analysis, came from comparing TCR nucleotide sequences with IMGT/GENE-DB human TR gene sequences. Using the TCRdist pipeline, a later analysis assigned CDR3 sequences along with most-parsimonious VDJ recombination scenarios. A later analysis defined each TCR beta chain by its CDR3 amino acid sequence plus V-gene family, and excluded reads lacking a unique V-gene family. As a way to deal with suspected cross-contamination and a sequencing artifact, a later analysis dropped more than 500 nucleotide sequences that were highly shared and had low generation probability. A later analysis calculated a clonal expansion index for each public chain from normalized within-repertoire ranks of inferred template counts. In a later analysis, generation probabilities were computed using a VDJ recombination model fitted to out-of-frame rearrangements, and the results were checked against IGoR. Hypergeometric tests were used in a later analysis to score TCR-TCR, TCR-HLA and TCR-CMV co-occurrence, with a repertoire-size bias correction applied to the TCR pairs. A later analysis estimated false discovery rates by permuting HLA or CMV assignments 20 times. In a later analysis, co-occurring TCRs were grouped with DBSCAN, and TCRdist sequence similarity was added when clustering was performed within HLA-allele-positive subsets. Co-occurrence clustering excluded repertoires with fewer than 30,000 or more than 120,000 public chains, plus five with anomalous nucleotide sharing. TCRdb obtained this table from immuneACCESS and retained in-frame rearrangements with V and J assigned. These tables miss some clones; where compared with another copy, unresolved V genes account for less than half of the shortfall, and the remainder is unexplained. V and J calls and clone size follow that table, whereas D and trimming were derived from the DNA. A total of tens of thousands of clones appear in this sample, about 66% of them only once. The ten largest make up roughly 21% of the sample.

At the junction V is shortened by 5 bases and J by 7 bases; bases outside the gene matches: 2. From its cysteine to its phenylalanine, the CDR3 spans 12 amino acids. The only DNA kept is the CDR3, 36 bases in frame from the first base. CDR1 and CDR2, per the germline V gene, are MGHDK and SYGVNS. Comment on this clone: Its recognized antigen is unknown. The input lacks base qualities; no much larger clone sits a single base away.

The cohort comprised around 690 healthy bone marrow donors. All cohort members were sampled while nominally healthy, although unrecorded immune exposures were likely present. The donor was CMV seropositive and belonged to the group of more than 250 seropositive cohort members. Every donor gave a peripheral blood sample, and the peripheral blood mononuclear cells from that sample were used for TCR beta sequencing. Genomic DNA was extracted from the blood cell samples with the Qiagen DNeasy Blood Extraction Kit. Findings and caveats that apply to the study as a whole: Specific HLA alleles were associated with 16,951 TCR beta sequences at a false discovery rate of 0.05 in a later analysis. In an earlier analysis of roughly 500 of the donors, most TCR beta V segments appeared in productive rearrangements about 87% or about 30% of the time, broadly matching IMGT annotations. The cohort was sequenced for TCR beta chains only, and without alpha or paired-chain data the features that could be detected were limited. Most TCR sequences were seen in very few donors, while some public TCRs were found in many individuals. In a later analysis, most CMV-associated TCR beta chains were found to appear HLA-restricted, with HLA associations seemingly driven largely by CMV exposure. The sequencing pipeline was judged likely to have produced a cluster of highly shared sequence variants as a technical artifact. Some IMGT-functional V segments, including TRBV6-2 and TRBV6-3, could not be distinguished by the 87-base-pair reads and were therefore excluded. Correlated functional status among segregating V segments might reflect linkage disequilibrium, but an unknown experimental factor could not be ruled out. A further reported finding was that TCR beta sequences accurately predicted the HLA-A and HLA-B alleles for most subjects in the first cohort. Three of the identified cytomegalovirus-associated TCR beta chains were confirmed in vitro to be specific for cytomegalovirus antigens. In a later genetic analysis, fewer N-insertions in productive TCRs were reported among donors in an Asian-associated ancestry cluster than the 666-donor mean. Immune exposure information for the cohort was limited to CMV serostatus. The authors suggested that the approach could potentially be extended to other disease states and immunological phenotypes. Strong co-occurrence of HLA alleles, especially DR and DQ, made assigning TCR associations to individual alleles difficult. A later analysis found that HLA-associated TCR beta chains were more clonally expanded and had lower generation probabilities than equally common non-associated chains. A later genetic analysis associated a missense DCLRE1C variant with V-gene and J-gene trimming of TCR beta chains, and an independent cohort replicated the association. Cytomegalovirus status was reported to be diagnosed by the classifier with high specificity and sensitivity in both the original and validation cohorts. In a later analysis, TCR association rates were found to vary across HLA loci, with the most associated TCRs seen for DRB1 alleles and the fewest for HLA-C alleles. Because HLA typing was unavailable for some donors at each locus, only the typed subset was used in association tests. Seventeen rarely observed V segments, including chromosome 9 orphons, were excluded from the earlier analysis of 550 to 700 of the donors because counts were too low. The study gave a list of over 150 TCR beta chains associated with cytomegalovirus. Roughly uniform sequencing depth across donors was assumed in presence/absence analyses, although this assumption may not hold. A later analysis reported that several top co-occurrence clusters appeared linked to parvovirus B19, influenza, CMV and Epstein-Barr virus.

Specimen: PBMCs. This receptor was identified in a man in his forties in good health and CMV-seropositive. This receptor chain uses TRBV25-1 and TRBJ1-1, with 9 central nucleotides matching TRBD1. The CDR3 region: CASSTGGGEAFF. The DNA sequence is given as TGTGCCAGCAGTACAGGGGGCGGTGAAGCTTTCTTT.